The 19 T cell receptor beta chains in this list originate from one sample, sequenced in a study of shared clonotypes between healthy human individuals. Produced via immunoSEQ multiplex PCR; TCRdb's table is partial and in-frame only. Here the sample spans about 1 million clones, around 75% being singletons. The sample was memory CD4+ T cells sorted from blood. Described subset: CD45RA-negative fraction. Receptor source: a man younger than 30 in good health.

The table lists this clone with a few counts. A far larger clone is a single base away, which makes a read error likely. This specimen includes other DNA sequences encoding the same CDR3. CDR3 region: CASSLRGTEAFF. CDR3 DNA sequence: TGTGCCAGCAGCCTCAGGGGCACTGAAGCTTTCTTT. The chain employs TRBV6-5 and TRBJ1-1; tentative D call: TRBD1 (6 bases). The CDR3 is 12 residues long. Trimming removed 6 bases from V and 4 bases from J, with 9 bases in between. Per the germline V gene, CDR1 is MNHEY and CDR2 is SVGAGI.

The chain carries TRBV6-4 and TRBJ2-3; possible D gene TRBD1, 6 bases. In germline, CDR1 is MRHNA, CDR2 SNTAGT. Trimming took 0 bases from V and 1 from J, leaving 11 bases between them. This CDR3 has 16 residues. The CDR3 spells CASSDSRGWGTDTQYF. CDR3 in DNA: TGTGCCAGCAGTGACTCAAGGGGGTGGGGCACAGATACGCAGTATTTT.

The J gene is TRBJ1-6, the V gene TRBV6-5; TRBD1 is a possible D gene (5 bases). CDR3 length: 15 amino acids. Trimming shortened V by 6 bases and J by 4 bases, and 13 bases separated the two germline ends. The germline gives CDR1 MNHEY, CDR2 SVGAGI. DNA for the CDR3: TGTGCCAGCAGAGGAGCCCGGGGGTATAATTCACCCCTCCACTTT. This encodes CASRGARGYNSPLHF.

This sequence joins TRBV2 and TRBJ1-2, with a weak D call TRBD1 (5 bases). Trimming shortened V by 1 base and J by 3 bases, and 9 bases separated the two germline ends. Germline CDR1 SNHLY, CDR2 FYNNEI. This CDR3 contains 14 residues. The CDR3 loop is CASSEGGSYYGYTF. For the CDR3, the DNA is TGTGCCAGCAGTGAAGGGGGCTCTTACTATGGCTACACCTTC. Full variable domain (remainder filled in from reference TRBV2 and TRBJ1-2): EPEVTQTPSHQVTQMGQEVILRCVPISNHLYFYWYRQILGQKVEFLVSFYNNEISEKSEIFDDQFSVERPDGSNFTLKIRSTKLEDSAMYFCASSEGGSYYGYTFGSGTRLTVV.

This clone occurred a few times. This rearrangement joins TRBV28 to TRBJ1-6; 7 nucleotides align to TRBD1. CDR3 length: 15 residues. V lost 3 bases, J lost 8 bases, and 7 bases stayed unmatched. CDR1 is MDHEN, CDR2 SYDVKM, per germline. The CDR3 reads CASSLDRRWDSPLHF. CDR3 nucleotide sequence: TGTGCCAGCAGTTTGGACAGGAGGTGGGATTCACCCCTCCACTTT.

V is TRBV30 and J is TRBJ1-5; TRBD1 aligns across 9 bases. The V gene end was trimmed by 2 bases and the J gene end by 6 bases; junction bases not matched to a gene: 11. The CDR3 has 16 residues. CDR1 is GTSNPN, CDR2 SVGIG, per germline (reference sequence). The CDR3 sequence: CAWSNTGTGKGQPQHF. Here the CDR3 DNA reads TGTGCCTGGAGTAATACCGGGACAGGGAAGGGTCAGCCCCAGCATTTT.

This clone was picked up one time. V is TRBV5-6 and J is TRBJ2-1; 13 bases agree with TRBD2. The V and J ends lost 3 bases and 16 bases, in that order; junction bases with no gene match: 16. Germline assignment: CDR1 SGHDT and CDR2 YYEEEE. This CDR3 is 16 amino acids long. In nucleotides, the CDR3 is TGTGCCAGCAGCTCATCGACTAGCGGGAGGCCGAGTAGCAATTTCTTC. Amino acid sequence: CASSSSTSGRPSSNFF.

For this clone: The same CDR3 arises from other DNA sequences in this sample as well. This chain connects TRBV5-4 to TRBJ1-2; a possible D gene is TRBD1 (5 bases). This CDR3 has 13 residues. Germline values: CDR1 SGHNT, CDR2 YYREEE (reference sequence). Trimming pared 4 bases from V and 4 bases from J, leaving 11 bases between. In DNA, the CDR3 is TGTGCCAGCAGCCCCGACAGATCCTATGGCTACACCTTC. Translating it yields CASSPDRSYGYTF. The full variable domain, rest sourced from reference TRBV5-4 and TRBJ1-2, is ETGVTQSPTHLIKTRGQQVTLRCSSQSGHNTVSWYQQALGQGPQFIFQYYREEENGRGNFPPRFSGLQFPNYSSELNVNALELDDSALYLCASSPDRSYGYTFGSGTRLTVV.

The chain carries TRBV18 and TRBJ2-5; 12 bases are shared with TRBD2. CDR3 length equals 17 residues. Per the germline V gene, CDR1 is KGHSH and CDR2 is LQKENI. The V and J ends lost 0 bases and 4 bases, in that order; junction bases with no gene match: 6. CDR3 DNA: TGTGCCAGCTCACCACCGACTAGCGGGGGCTGGGGAGAGACCCAGTACTTC. Its protein is CASSPPTSGGWGETQYF. Full variable domain (remainder filled in from reference TRBV18 and TRBJ2-5): NAGVMQNPRHLVRRRGQEARLRCSPMKGHSHVYWYRQLPEEGLKFMVYLQKENIIDESGMPKERFSAEFPKEGPSILRIQQVVRGDSAAYFCASSPPTSGGWGETQYFGPGTRLLVL.

This chain connects TRBV9 to TRBJ2-5; perhaps D is TRBD1 or TRBD2 (6 bases each). Germline-derived CDR1 and CDR2 are SGDLS and YYNGEE. V lost 3 bases to trimming and J lost 4 bases, with 19 bases between them. This CDR3 is 16 amino acids long. The CDR3: CASSAPYSGGGETQYF. The DNA for the CDR3 is TGTGCCAGCAGCGCCCCCTACAGCGGAGGGGGAGAGACCCAGTACTTC.

Only a few counts were recorded for this clone. Other DNA sequences in this specimen translate into the identical CDR3. The chain employs TRBV9 and TRBJ2-5; D is perhaps TRBD2 (5 bases). The length of the CDR3 is 12 residues. Germline CDR1 SGDLS, CDR2 YYNGEE. Trimming left V 4 bases short and J 2 bases short, with 6 bases between. The CDR3 spells CASSRGQETQYF. Here the CDR3 DNA reads TGTGCCAGCAGCCGAGGGCAAGAGACCCAGTACTTC.

This clone was seen only a few times. The chain couples TRBV6-5 to TRBJ2-2; D call uncertain. V was shortened by 6 bases and J by 4 bases, with 9 bases between the two germline ends. The CDR3 has 13 residues. Germline assignment: CDR1 MNHEY and CDR2 SVGAGI. CDR3 nucleotides: TGTGCCAGCAGGTCCTTTCCCACCGGGGAGCTGTTTTTT. This codes for CASRSFPTGELFF.

The chain carries TRBV6-5 and TRBJ1-2, with TRBD1 matching 8 bases. The CDR3 runs 14 residues. In germline, CDR1 is MNHEY, CDR2 SVGAGI. The V gene end was trimmed by 2 bases and the J gene end by 7 bases; junction bases not matched to a gene: 6. CDR3 loop: CASSYNRGIGGYTF. CDR3 coding DNA: TGTGCCAGCAGTTACAACAGGGGGATTGGTGGCTACACCTTC.

V and J are TRBV2 and TRBJ2-3, with 10 bases aligning to TRBD2. The CDR3 totals 16 residues. Germline loops: CDR1 SNHLY, CDR2 FYNNEI. V was pared by 4 bases and J by 3 bases, with 7 bases of the junction left unmatched. DNA for the CDR3: TGTGCCAGCAGTGGGCCGGGACTAGCGACTACAGATACGCAGTATTTT. It encodes CASSGPGLATTDTQYF. Using reference TRBV2 and TRBJ2-3 for the parts outside the CDR3, the full variable domain is EPEVTQTPSHQVTQMGQEVILRCVPISNHLYFYWYRQILGQKVEFLVSFYNNEISEKSEIFDDQFSVERPDGSNFTLKIRSTKLEDSAMYFCASSGPGLATTDTQYFGPGTRLTVL.

The chain couples TRBV28 to TRBJ2-7; D may correspond to TRBD1 or TRBD2 (5 bases each). The V gene's germline CDR1 is MDHEN and CDR2 SYDVKM. The V end lost 6 bases, the J end lost 2 bases, and 11 bases lay between the germline ends. The CDR3 runs 13 residues. This CDR3 reads CASSRTGPYEQYF. For the CDR3, the DNA is TGTGCCAGCAGCCGGACGGGACCCTACGAGCAGTACTTC.

J is TRBJ1-5 and V is TRBV28, with 7 bases identical to TRBD1. V was pared by 7 bases and J by 1 base, with 4 bases of the junction left unmatched. CDR1 MDHEN and CDR2 SYDVKM come from the germline V gene. The CDR3 loop spans 14 amino acids. Here the CDR3 DNA reads TGTGCCAGCACAGGGGGATTAAGCAATCAGCCCCAGCATTTT. Translation: CASTGGLSNQPQHF.

The genes are TRBV7-2 and TRBJ1-1, with 8 bases lining up with TRBD1. The germline V gene encodes CDR1 SGHTA and CDR2 FQGNSA. CDR3 length: 14 residues. With V trimmed by 6 bases and J by 3 bases, 6 bases remained unmatched. CDR3 nucleotide sequence: TGTGCCAGCAGACTCGGACAGGGATACACTGAAGCTTTCTTT. It specifies CASRLGQGYTEAFF.

The V gene is TRBV7-9, the J gene TRBJ2-6; 8 bases map to TRBD2. CDR1 and CDR2 from the germline V gene are SEHNR and FQNEAQ (reference sequence). The CDR3 runs 18 residues. Trimming removed 5 bases from V and 0 bases from J; junction bases left unmatched: 9. CDR3: CASSPGGQVNSGANVLTF. The DNA for the CDR3 is TGTGCCAGCAGCCCGGGGGGGCAGGTCAACTCTGGGGCCAACGTCCTGACTTTC.

The chain uses TRBV4-3 and TRBJ1-1; D not resolved. The CDR3 runs 14 residues. Between the trimmed V and J ends, which lost 0 bases and 8 bases, there was a span of 13 bases. Per germline, CDR1 LGHNA and CDR2 YSLEER. CDR3 residues: CASSQEQAIGEAFF. CDR3 nucleotide sequence: TGCGCCAGCAGCCAAGAACAAGCCATCGGGGAAGCTTTCTTT.